This entry concerns a single T cell receptor beta chain. The antigen is unknown. This sample stems from a study of cytomegalovirus exposure and HLA in healthy donors. Assay: immunoSEQ multiplex PCR; the TCRdb copy retains only in-frame clones and omits some. The sample has 110,000 or so clones, about 85% seen once; the top ten hold roughly 3%. Findings and caveats of the study: Specificity for CMV antigens was confirmed in vitro for three of the CMV-associated chains.

Germline-derived CDR1 and CDR2 are MNHNS and SASEGT. Trimming took 5 bases from V and 1 from J, leaving 11 bases between them. This CDR3 contains 14 residues. The source is a woman younger than 35 in good health and CMV-seronegative. This sequence joins TRBV6-1 and TRBJ1-1, with D uncertain. The sequenced material came from PBMCs. The CDR3 region is CASSSTPGNTEAFF. Here the CDR3 DNA reads TGTGCCAGCAGTTCAACCCCGGGGAACACTGAAGCTTTCTTT.